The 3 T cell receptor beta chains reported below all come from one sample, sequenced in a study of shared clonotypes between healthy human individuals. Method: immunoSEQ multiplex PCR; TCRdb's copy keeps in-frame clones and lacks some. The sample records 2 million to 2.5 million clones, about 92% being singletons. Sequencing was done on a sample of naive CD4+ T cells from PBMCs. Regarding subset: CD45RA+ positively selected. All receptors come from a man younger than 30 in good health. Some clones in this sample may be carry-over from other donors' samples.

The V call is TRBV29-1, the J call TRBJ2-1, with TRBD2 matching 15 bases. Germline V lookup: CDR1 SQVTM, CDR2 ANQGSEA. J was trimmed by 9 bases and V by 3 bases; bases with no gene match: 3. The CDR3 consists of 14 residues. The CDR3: CSVDRTSGRGEQFF. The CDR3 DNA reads TGCAGCGTTGATCGGACTAGCGGGAGGGGTGAGCAGTTCTTC.

The CDR3 loop reads CASSLSRTSGFGEQYF. The CDR3 nucleotides read TGTGCCAGCAGTTTATCTCGGACTAGCGGGTTCGGCGAGCAGTACTTC. The J gene is TRBJ2-7, the V gene TRBV28, with 11 bases fitting TRBD2. Trimming cost V 1 base and J 6 bases; bases outside gene matches: 8. The CDR3 covers 16 residues. CDR1 MDHEN and CDR2 SYDVKM come from the germline V gene. The variable domain in full, completed from reference TRBV28 and TRBJ2-7, reads DVKVTQSSRYLVKRTGEKVFLECVQDMDHENMFWYRQDPGLGLRLIYFSYDVKMKEKGDIPEGYSVSREKKERFSLILESASTNQTSMYLCASSLSRTSGFGEQYFGPGTRLTVT.

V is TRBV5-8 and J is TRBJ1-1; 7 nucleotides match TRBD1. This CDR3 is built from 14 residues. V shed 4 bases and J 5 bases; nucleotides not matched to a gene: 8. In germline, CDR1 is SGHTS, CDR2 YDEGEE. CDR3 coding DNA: TGTGCCAGCAGCCACAGGGGTAAGGGGACTGAAGCTTTCTTT. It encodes CASSHRGKGTEAFF. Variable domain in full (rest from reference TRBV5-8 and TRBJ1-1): EAGVTQSPTHLIKTRGQQATLRCSPISGHTSVYWYQQALGLGLQFLLWYDEGEERNRGNFPPRFSGRQFPNYSSELNVNALELEDSALYLCASSHRGKGTEAFFGQGTRLTVV.